This T cell receptor (beta chain) was sequenced in a study of regulatory T cells in long-lasting Graves disease. For the study at large: Under 3 months of antithyroid drugs had been taken by newly diagnosed Graves' patients. General study results and limits: Newly diagnosed patients shared more than 750 public clonotypes; persistent patients shared a few thousand. Persistent Graves' patients showed a TCR diversity that was lower than that of newly diagnosed ones.

In building TCR beta libraries, iRepertoire HTBI primers were used together with Arm-PCR of CDR3 regions. MiXCR was run by TCRdb on the multiplex PCR reads, yielding one entry per CDR3 protein. The profile covers hundreds of thousands of distinct CDR3 sequences, with around 15% appearing a single time and 25% to 30% taken by the ten largest. The CDR3 has 18 residues. Deletions cut 0 bases from V and 3 bases from J, with 18 bases between. Germline-derived CDR1 and CDR2 are SGHDT and YYEEEE. This sample's time point: newly diagnosed GD, antithyroid drugs for less than 3 months. PBMC RNA was the source of the TCR library. This clonotype was found many times. The target antigen is unknown. This sample was also put to use in a study of T cells in Graves' hyperthyroidism and ophthalmopathy. That report notes: No ophthalmopathy progression within 18 months constituted stable Graves' hyperthyroidism.

Source: peripheral blood mononuclear cells (PBMCs), taken at new diagnosis, from a patient treated with antithyroid drugs. The V call is TRBV5-6, the J call TRBJ2-2; weak D call: TRBD2 (6 bases). This TCR was recovered from a man aged 35 to 55 with Graves disease. The chain's CDR3 is CASSLGGLLFGHTGELFF. In nucleotides, the CDR3 is TGTGCCAGCAGCTTGGGGGGACTGCTCTTTGGACACACCGGGGAGCTGTTTTTT.